This TCR beta chain was identified during a study of Ad26.COV2.S vaccination and SARS-CoV-2 variants. Study details: Intramuscular Ad26.COV2.S doses were given once or twice, 56 days apart.

Profiling relied on immunoSEQ multiplex PCR, and the TCRdb table lists in-frame clones only, not all of them. The table records about 680,000 clones, 89% of them present only once. Study-wide results and limits: The TCR-based breadth and depth measures might underestimate overall T cell responses.

The germline V gene encodes CDR1 GTSNPN and CDR2 SVGIG (reference sequence). V dropped 2 bases and J dropped 6 bases, with 13 bases sitting between them. This CDR3 region has 13 residues. As to this clone: Antigen: not known.

Documented treatment: 15 to 20 received Ad26.COV2.S at low or high dose, single or two shots; 5 received placebo; per-sample allocation not given. Specimen acquisition occurred on day 63 following the initial vaccine or placebo injection. The starting material was peripheral blood, obtained in a trial of Ad26.COV2.S vaccine versus placebo. The chain uses TRBV30 and TRBJ1-1; weak D call: TRBD1 (6 bases). This clonotype originated in a person aged 18-60 years who received the Ad26.COV2.S COVID-19 vaccine or a placebo. The CDR3 DNA is TGTGCCTGGAGTTCAGGGGTTATCGCTGAAGCTTTCTTT. This sequence encodes CAWSSGVIAEAFF.